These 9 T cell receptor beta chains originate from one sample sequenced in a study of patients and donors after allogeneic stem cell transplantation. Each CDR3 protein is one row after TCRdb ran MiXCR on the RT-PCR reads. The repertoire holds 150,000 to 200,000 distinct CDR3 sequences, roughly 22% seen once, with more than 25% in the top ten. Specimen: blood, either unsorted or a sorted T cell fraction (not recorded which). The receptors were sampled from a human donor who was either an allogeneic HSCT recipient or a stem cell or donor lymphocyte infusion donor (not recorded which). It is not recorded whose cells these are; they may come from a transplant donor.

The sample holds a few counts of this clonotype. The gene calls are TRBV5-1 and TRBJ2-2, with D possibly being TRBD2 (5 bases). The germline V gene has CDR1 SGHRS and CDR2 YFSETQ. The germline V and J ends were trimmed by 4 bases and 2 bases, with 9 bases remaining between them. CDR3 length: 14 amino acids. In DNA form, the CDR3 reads TGCGCCAGCAGCATCGGGATTAACACCGGGGAGCTGTTTTTT. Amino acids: CASSIGINTGELFF. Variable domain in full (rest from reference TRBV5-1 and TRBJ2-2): KAGVTQTPRYLIKTRGQQVTLSCSPISGHRSVSWYQQTPGQGLQFLFEYFSETQRNKGNFPGRFSGRQFSNSRSEMNVSTLELGDSALYLCASSIGINTGELFFGEGSRLTVL.

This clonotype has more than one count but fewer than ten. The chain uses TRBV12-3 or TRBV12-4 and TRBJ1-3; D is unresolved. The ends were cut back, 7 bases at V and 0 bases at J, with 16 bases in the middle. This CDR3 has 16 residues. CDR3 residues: CASTPPQIVSGNTIYF. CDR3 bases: TGTGCCAGCACCCCCCCGCAGATAGTCTCTGGAAACACCATATATTTT.

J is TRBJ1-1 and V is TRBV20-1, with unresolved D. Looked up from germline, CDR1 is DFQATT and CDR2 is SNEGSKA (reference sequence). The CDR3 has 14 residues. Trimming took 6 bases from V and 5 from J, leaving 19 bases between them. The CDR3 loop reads CSANPPGGLTEAFF. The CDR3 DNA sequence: TGCAGTGCCAACCCCCCGGGAGGATTGACTGAAGCTTTCTTT.

Here the CDR3 reads CASSRVPTEAFF. The CDR3 nucleotides are TGTGCCTCCTCCAGGGTCCCCACTGAAGCTTTCTTT. V and J are TRBV27 and TRBJ1-1, with D perhaps matching TRBD1 (5 bases). V dropped 11 bases and J dropped 4 bases, with 14 bases sitting between them. Germline CDR1 MNHEY, CDR2 SMNVEV (reference sequence). The CDR3 covers 12 residues.

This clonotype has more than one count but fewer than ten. The CDR3 is CASRPGLGLGETQYF. The CDR3 coding sequence is TGCGCCAGCAGACCAGGACTGGGGCTCGGGGAGACCCAGTACTTC. The rearrangement joins TRBV5-1 to TRBJ2-5; D may match TRBD1 or TRBD2 (5 bases each). The length of the CDR3 is 15 residues. The germline gives CDR1 SGHRS, CDR2 YFSETQ. V was clipped by 5 bases and J by 5 bases, with 19 bases between them.

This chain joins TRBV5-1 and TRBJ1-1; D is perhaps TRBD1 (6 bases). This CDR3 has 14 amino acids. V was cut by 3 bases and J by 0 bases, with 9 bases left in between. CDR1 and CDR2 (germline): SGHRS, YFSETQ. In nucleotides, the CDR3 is TGCGCCAGCAGCTCGGGGGCGATGAACACTGAAGCTTTCTTT. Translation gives CASSSGAMNTEAFF.

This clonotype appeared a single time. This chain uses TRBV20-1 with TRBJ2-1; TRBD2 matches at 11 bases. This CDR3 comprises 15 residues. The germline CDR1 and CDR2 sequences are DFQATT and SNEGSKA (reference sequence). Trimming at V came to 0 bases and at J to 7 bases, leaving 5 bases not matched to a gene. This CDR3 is CSAREPGTSGNEQFF. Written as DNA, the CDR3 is TGCAGTGCTAGAGAACCAGGGACTAGCGGAAATGAGCAGTTCTTC.

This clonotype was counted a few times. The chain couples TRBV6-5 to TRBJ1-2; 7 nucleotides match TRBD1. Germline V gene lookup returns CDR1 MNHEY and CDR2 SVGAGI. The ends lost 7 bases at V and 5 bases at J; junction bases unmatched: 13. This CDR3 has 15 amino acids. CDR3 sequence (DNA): TGTGCCAGCACCGATTCCCCACAGGGGTTTTATGGCTACACCTTC. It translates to CASTDSPQGFYGYTF.

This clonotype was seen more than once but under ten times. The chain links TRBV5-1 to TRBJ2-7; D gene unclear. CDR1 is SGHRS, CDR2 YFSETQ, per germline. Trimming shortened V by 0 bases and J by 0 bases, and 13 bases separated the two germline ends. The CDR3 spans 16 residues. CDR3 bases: TGCGCCAGCAGCTTGGTCGCCGGATTGAGCTCCTACGAGCAGTACTTC. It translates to CASSLVAGLSSYEQYF.